These 25 T cell receptor beta chains were all obtained from the same sample, sequenced in a study of T cells in Graves' hyperthyroidism and ophthalmopathy. From RNA transcripts, TCR beta CDR3 regions were amplified. The study used the HTBI primer set for a first-round RT-PCR of the TCR CDR3. TCRdb redid the calling of the multiplex PCR reads with MiXCR, one entry per CDR3 protein. The sample records roughly 710,000 distinct CDR3 sequences, over 35% being singletons. The material sequenced was blood. Receptors were obtained from a woman in her thirties or forties with Graves' hyperthyroidism.

CDR3 DNA sequence: TGTGCCAGCAGCGTCTCTAACGGGGCGAACACCGGGGAGCTGTTTTTT. Protein product: CASSVSNGANTGELFF. The V gene is TRBV7-2, the J gene TRBJ2-2; possible D gene TRBD2, 5 bases. Germline CDR1 and CDR2: SGHTA and FQGNSA. This CDR3 contains 16 residues. The germline V and J ends were trimmed by 5 bases and 0 bases, with 13 bases remaining between them.

The chain combines TRBV10-3 with TRBJ1-1, with D maybe TRBD1 (5 bases). Germline values: CDR1 ENHRY, CDR2 SYGVKD. V dropped 3 bases and J dropped 8 bases, with 7 bases sitting between them. The CDR3 is 11 residues long. The CDR3 spells CAISDYREAFF. The CDR3 DNA reads as TGTGCCATCAGTGATTACAGGGAAGCTTTCTTT.

This clonotype was observed at least ten times. The chain is built from TRBV7-2 and TRBJ2-7; 8 bases match TRBD2. Germline assignment: CDR1 SGHTA and CDR2 FQGNSA. The CDR3 is 12 amino acids. V lost 4 bases and J lost 6; bases outside the gene matches: 2. This CDR3 is CASSSSGGEQYF. CDR3 in DNA: TGTGCCAGCAGCTCGAGCGGGGGCGAGCAGTACTTC.

This clonotype came up many times. The V gene is TRBV5-1, the J gene TRBJ2-7, with a possible D match to TRBD2 (6 bases). V was clipped by 3 bases and J by 2 bases, with 12 bases between them. This CDR3 comprises 14 residues. Per the germline V gene, CDR1 is SGHRS and CDR2 is YFSETQ. The CDR3, as DNA: TGCGCCAGCAGCTCGGGACTGGTCCCCTACGAGCAGTACTTC. Translated: CASSSGLVPYEQYF.

In regard to this clonotype: A single base separates this from a much larger clone, so it may be a read error. The chain links TRBV20-1 to TRBJ1-1; unclear D gene. The CDR3 totals 14 residues. V was trimmed by 0 bases and J by 2 bases, leaving 10 bases between them. Germline loops: CDR1 DFQATT, CDR2 SNEGSKA (reference sequence). The CDR3 here is CSARDRPGNTEAFF. The CDR3 region has the DNA TGCAGTGCTAGAGATCGGCCAGGAAACACTGAAGCTTTCTTT.

Many counts were recorded for this clonotype. J is TRBJ1-4 and V is TRBV19, with D possibly matching TRBD1 (5 bases). Germline V gives CDR1 LNHDA, CDR2 SQIVND (reference sequence). The CDR3 totals 13 residues. V was cut by 11 bases and J by 6 bases, with 16 bases left in between. In DNA form, the CDR3 reads TGTGCCGGAAAGGGGCAGGGCGATGAAAAACTGTTTTTT. Protein sequence: CAGKGQGDEKLFF. The entire variable domain, with the rest obtained from reference TRBV19 and TRBJ1-4, is as follows: DGGITQSPKYLFRKEGQNVTLSCEQNLNHDAMYWYRQDPGQGLRLIYYSQIVNDFQKGDIAEGYSVSREKKESFPLTVTSAQKNPTAFYLCAGKGQGDEKLFFGSGTQLSVL.

V is TRBV5-1 and J is TRBJ1-2, with TRBD1 as a possible D gene (5 bases). The CDR3 extends over 12 amino acids. Trimming shortened V by 5 bases and J by 6 bases, and 11 bases separated the two germline ends. Germline V lookup: CDR1 SGHRS, CDR2 YFSETQ. The CDR3 DNA reads TGCGCCAGCAGTCGCGGGGACCATGGCTACACCTTC. This sequence encodes CASSRGDHGYTF.

This clonotype was observed many times. The genes are TRBV5-1 and TRBJ1-4; 7 bases match TRBD1. CDR1 is SGHRS, CDR2 YFSETQ, per germline. V lost 3 bases to trimming and J lost 7 bases; unmatched junction nucleotides: 9. This CDR3 spans 15 amino acids. CDR3 nucleotides: TGCGCCAGCAGCTCCGACAGGGTAGGAGGTGAAAAACTGTTTTTT. Translated: CASSSDRVGGEKLFF.

Ten or more counts support this clonotype. The chain is built from TRBV7-6 and TRBJ1-2; D is uncertain. The CDR3 extends over 14 amino acids. The germline CDR1 and CDR2 sequences are SGHVS and FNYEAQ. V was cut by 5 bases and J by 2 bases, with 12 bases left in between. The CDR3 sequence: CASSPTYENYGYTF. CDR3 nucleotides: TGTGCCAGCAGCCCTACGTATGAAAACTATGGCTACACCTTC.

This clonotype was found a few times. The chain uses TRBV12-3 or TRBV12-4 and TRBJ2-7; TRBD2 matches 7 bases. The CDR3 consists of 14 residues. V shed 5 bases, J shed 7 bases, and the junction held 11 bases outside the gene matches. In DNA, the CDR3 is TGTGCCAGCAGTACGGTGGGAGGGCAAAGGGAGCAGTACTTC. It translates to CASSTVGGQREQYF.

A word on this clonotype: An end of the junction does not agree with germline; a read error may underlie this. The chain combines TRBV7-9 with TRBJ1-2, with D uncertain. This CDR3 is built from 13 residues. Per the germline V gene, CDR1 is SEHNR and CDR2 is FQNEAQ (reference sequence). CDR3 loop: CASSQGSDYGYTF. As DNA, the CDR3 is TGCGCCAGCAGCCAAGGCTCGGACTATGGCTACACCTTC.

With respect to this clonotype: A read error may be the cause here, since a much bigger clone is one base away. The genes are TRBV12-3 or TRBV12-4 and TRBJ1-6; D possibly corresponds to TRBD1 (5 bases). The V and J ends lost 2 bases and 11 bases respectively, with 13 bases between them. The length of the CDR3 is 14 residues. The CDR3 coding sequence is TGTGCCAGCAGTTTACAGGGACCGGATCCACCCCTCCACTTT. It encodes CASSLQGPDPPLHF.

This clonotype has a count of ten or more. A junction boundary mismatches the germline segment, possibly from a read error. This chain links TRBV5-1 with TRBJ1-1; D call uncertain. Per germline, CDR1 SGHRS and CDR2 YFSETQ. The CDR3 is 13 amino acids. In DNA, the CDR3 is TGTGCCAGCAGCTTGCCCGGGAACACTGAAGCTTTCTTT. It is translated as CASSLPGNTEAFF.

This clonotype came up many times. The rearrangement joins TRBV6-1 to TRBJ1-1; TRBD1 might be the D (6 bases). From germline, CDR1 is MNHNS and CDR2 SASEGT. This CDR3 contains 14 residues. V lost 2 bases to trimming and J lost 5 bases, with 12 bases between them. CDR3 loop: CASSESGAGTEAFF. CDR3 nucleotide sequence: TGTGCCAGCAGTGAATCGGGGGCTGGAACTGAAGCTTTCTTT.

The V gene is TRBV6-2 or TRBV6-3, the J gene TRBJ2-7; 10 bases map to TRBD2. The CDR3 extends over 17 amino acids. V lost 3 bases and J lost 0; bases outside the gene matches: 8. CDR1 MNHEY and CDR2 SVGEGT come from the germline V gene. In nucleotides, the CDR3 is TGTGCCAGCAGTTATTGGACTAGCGGCATAGACTCCTACGAGCAGTACTTC. It specifies CASSYWTSGIDSYEQYF.

About this clonotype: This may stem from a read error, because a much larger clone lies one nucleotide away. The chain couples TRBV7-9 to TRBJ1-2, with D possibly being TRBD1 (6 bases). Germline values: CDR1 SEHNR, CDR2 FQNEAQ (reference sequence). The CDR3 runs 15 residues. The CDR3 DNA reads as TGTGCCAGCAGCATTGAACGAGGGGGGAGGGATGGCTGCACCTTC. Translation gives CASSIERGGRDGCTF.

The genes are TRBV7-9 and TRBJ2-7, with D possibly TRBD2 on 6 matching bases. V was clipped by 5 bases and J by 1 base, with 15 bases between them. Germline CDR1 reads SEHNR; CDR2 reads FQNEAQ (reference sequence). This CDR3 contains 15 residues. The CDR3 DNA reads as TGTGCCAGCAGCCACCGGGACGGAGGGTCCTACGAGCAGTACTTC. It translates to CASSHRDGGSYEQYF.

In this sample, this clonotype turned up once. The chain combines TRBV6-2 or TRBV6-3 with TRBJ2-7, with TRBD2 as a possible D gene (5 bases). The V end lost 1 base, the J end lost 2 bases, and 9 bases lay between the germline ends. Germline V gene lookup returns CDR1 MNHEY and CDR2 SVGEGT. The CDR3 runs to 14 residues. CDR3: CASSYLVATYEQYF. The CDR3 nucleotides read TGTGCCAGCAGTTACTTGGTAGCGACCTACGAGCAGTACTTC.

The V gene is TRBV5-1, the J gene TRBJ2-1, with D tentatively TRBD1 or TRBD2 (5 bases each). This CDR3 is 15 amino acids long. The V end was cut by 2 bases, the J end by 2 bases, with 11 bases between. CDR1 and CDR2 (germline): SGHRS, YFSETQ. The CDR3 coding sequence is TGCGCCAGCAGCTTCGGGACGCTCACCTACAATGAGCAGTTCTTC. This gives the protein CASSFGTLTYNEQFF.

This clonotype has at least ten counts. The chain links TRBV20-1 to TRBJ1-5, with D possibly being TRBD1 (5 bases). Per the germline V gene, CDR1 is DFQATT and CDR2 is SNEGSKA (reference sequence). Trimming took off 6 bases at V and 7 bases at J, with 16 bases between the two ends. The length of the CDR3 is 13 residues. As DNA, the CDR3 is TGCAGTGCGGGATCGAAGAAGGGGCAGCCCCAGCATTTT. Amino acid sequence: CSAGSKKGQPQHF.

This clonotype was recorded at least ten times. CDR3 in amino acids: CASSEFGGDRGYTF. CDR3 nucleotides: TGTGCCAGCAGTGAATTCGGAGGGGATCGTGGCTACACCTTC. This chain joins TRBV6-1 and TRBJ1-2; D might be TRBD1 (5 bases). The CDR3 is made up of 14 amino acids. CDR1 and CDR2 (germline): MNHNS, SASEGT. V was pared by 2 bases and J by 7 bases, with 14 bases between.

In its sample, this clonotype was seen a few times. At one boundary the junction diverges from the germline segment, which might be a read error. The chain has TRBV10-2 and TRBJ2-7; D possibly matches TRBD1 or TRBD2 (6 bases each). Germline values: CDR1 WSHSY, CDR2 SAAADI. The CDR3 runs 14 residues. CDR3 bases: TGTGCCAGCACCCTCGACAGGAGGGACTACGAGCAGTACTTC. Its translation is CASTLDRRDYEQYF.

The table lists this clonotype with a few counts. The V gene is TRBV5-1, the J gene TRBJ2-2; 9 nucleotides align to TRBD2. The CDR3 covers 16 residues. The junction had 6 bases not matched to a gene; V was cut back by 2 bases and J by 4 bases. Germline assignment: CDR1 SGHRS and CDR2 YFSETQ. Written as DNA, the CDR3 is TGCGCCAGCAGCTTTGGGCTAGCGGGAATCACCGGGGAGCTGTTTTTT. Its translation is CASSFGLAGITGELFF.

This clonotype has a handful of counts. V usage is TRBV7-9 and J usage is TRBJ2-5; 11 bases agree with TRBD2. The CDR3 length is 16 residues. In germline, CDR1 is SEHNR, CDR2 FQNEAQ (reference sequence). Germline trimming cut 5 bases from V and 5 bases from J; bases unmatched to any gene: 10. CDR3 sequence: CASSRGLAVSRETQYF. In nucleotides, the CDR3 is TGTGCCAGCAGCCGGGGACTAGCGGTTTCCAGGGAGACCCAGTACTTC. Variable domain in full (rest from reference TRBV7-9 and TRBJ2-5): DTGVSQNPRHKITKRGQNVTFRCDPISEHNRLYWYRQTLGQGPEFLTYFQNEAQLEKSRLLSDRFSAERPKGSFSTLEIQRTEQGDSAMYLCASSRGLAVSRETQYFGPGTRLLVL.

This clonotype appeared many times. The chain couples TRBV2 to TRBJ1-2; 7 bases are a match to TRBD1. Germline V CDR1 and CDR2: SNHLY, FYNNEI. The CDR3 covers 15 residues. The V and J ends lost 4 bases and 3 bases, in that order; junction bases with no gene match: 8. The CDR3 region is CASSAQGPGDYGYTF. Here the CDR3 DNA reads TGTGCCAGCAGTGCACAGGGGCCCGGAGACTATGGCTACACCTTC.